Sequencing of this T cell receptor (beta chain) was carried out in a study of CD8+ T cells in alopecia areata. General study findings and limits: Scalp samples also yield sequences of resident alphabeta T cells from normal skin.

A remark on this clone: Antigen unknown.

The CDR3 has 15 residues. Germline V CDR1 and CDR2: SNHLY, FYNNEI. Trimming took 3 bases from V and 10 from J; bases not matched to a gene: 9. Sequencing relied on a cDNA template that was reverse transcribed from extracted RNA. Here immunoSEQ multiplex PCR was the method, and the copy in TCRdb shows in-frame clones only, minus some. Of fewer than 150,000 clones listed, about 57% are singletons. This TCR derives from a human donor with alopecia areata. The genes are TRBV2 and TRBJ2-3; 11 nucleotides line up with TRBD2. The starting material was CD4+ T cells sorted from blood, obtained at week 0. The CDR3 is CASSELSGGAGAQYF. The CDR3 nucleotides are TGTGCCAGCAGTGAGCTTAGCGGGGGGGCCGGGGCGCAGTATTTT.